This T cell receptor beta chain was captured in a study of blood T cell repertoires in COVID-19. At the level of the study: The origin of the acute and convalescent COVID-19 samples was the United States, Italy and Spain. From T cells, B-cell-depleted T cells, or PBMCs came the material, which was cDNA or gDNA.

There are 16 residues in the CDR3. Between the trimmed V and J ends, which lost 4 bases and 4 bases, there was a span of 15 bases. Germline CDR1 reads SGHRS; CDR2 reads YFSETQ. Sequencing used immunoSEQ multiplex PCR; TCRdb keeps in-frame clones, though not all of them. Here the sample spans about 140,000 clones, about 85% being singletons. Specimen: peripheral blood. The origin of this receptor is a human donor with acute or convalescent COVID-19. The donor label of this sample is uncertain. V is TRBV5-1 and J is TRBJ1-6; possible D gene TRBD1, 5 bases. This chain's CDR3 is CASSAGQGGYNSPLHF. In DNA, the CDR3 is TGCGCCAGCAGCGCAGGGCAGGGAGGTTATAATTCACCCCTCCACTTT.